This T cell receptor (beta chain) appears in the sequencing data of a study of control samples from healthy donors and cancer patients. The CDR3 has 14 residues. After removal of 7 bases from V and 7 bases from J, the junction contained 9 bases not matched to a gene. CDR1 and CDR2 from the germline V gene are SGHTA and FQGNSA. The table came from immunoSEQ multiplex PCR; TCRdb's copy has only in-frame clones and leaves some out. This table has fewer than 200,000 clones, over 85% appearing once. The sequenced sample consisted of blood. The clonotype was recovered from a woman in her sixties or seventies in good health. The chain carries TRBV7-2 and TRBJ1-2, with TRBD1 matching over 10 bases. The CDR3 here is CASTQGQGLAGYTF. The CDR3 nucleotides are TGTGCCAGCACCCAGGGACAGGGGCTGGCTGGCTACACCTTC.